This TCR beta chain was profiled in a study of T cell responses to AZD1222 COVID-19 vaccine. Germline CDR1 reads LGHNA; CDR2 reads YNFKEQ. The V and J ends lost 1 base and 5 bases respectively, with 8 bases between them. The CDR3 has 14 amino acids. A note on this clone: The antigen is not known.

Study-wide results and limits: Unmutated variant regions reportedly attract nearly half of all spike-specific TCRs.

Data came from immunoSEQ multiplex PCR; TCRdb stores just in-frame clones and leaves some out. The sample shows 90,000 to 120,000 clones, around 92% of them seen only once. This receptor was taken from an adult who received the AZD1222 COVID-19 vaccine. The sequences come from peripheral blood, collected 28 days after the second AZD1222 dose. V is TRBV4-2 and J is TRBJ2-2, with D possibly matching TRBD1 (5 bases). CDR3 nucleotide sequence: TGTGCCAGCAGCCAAGGGACACGGACCGGGGAGCTGTTTTTT. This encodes CASSQGTRTGELFF.